The present entry profiles one T cell receptor beta chain with its context. No antigen is known for it. The same CDR3 is also encoded by other DNA sequences in this sample. This entry comes from a study of cytomegalovirus exposure and HLA in healthy donors. Study-level points and caveats: Productive rates of about 87% or about 30% were seen for most TCR beta V segments in an earlier analysis. With later analysis, a missense DCLRE1C variant became linked to TCR beta V- and J-gene trimming.

The PCR ran on 60 Vbeta and 13 Jbeta primers. TCRdb's table, derived via immunoSEQ multiplex PCR, lists solely in-frame clones and lacks some. The sample has roughly 160,000 clones, approximately 85% seen once; the top ten hold over 2.5%. Germline V gene sequence: CDR1 SEHNR, CDR2 FQNEAQ (reference sequence). Trimming left V 10 bases short and J 3 bases short, with 12 bases between. CDR3 size: 12 residues. Each donor was nominally healthy when sampled (though unrecorded immune exposures were likely). This receptor was taken from a man in his thirties or forties in good health and CMV-seropositive. The sequencing input was PBMCs. This sequence joins TRBV7-9 and TRBJ1-1, with TRBD1 as a possible D gene (5 bases). The CDR3 spells CAITTGDTEAFF. The CDR3 DNA is TGTGCCATCACAACGGGGGACACTGAAGCTTTCTTT.